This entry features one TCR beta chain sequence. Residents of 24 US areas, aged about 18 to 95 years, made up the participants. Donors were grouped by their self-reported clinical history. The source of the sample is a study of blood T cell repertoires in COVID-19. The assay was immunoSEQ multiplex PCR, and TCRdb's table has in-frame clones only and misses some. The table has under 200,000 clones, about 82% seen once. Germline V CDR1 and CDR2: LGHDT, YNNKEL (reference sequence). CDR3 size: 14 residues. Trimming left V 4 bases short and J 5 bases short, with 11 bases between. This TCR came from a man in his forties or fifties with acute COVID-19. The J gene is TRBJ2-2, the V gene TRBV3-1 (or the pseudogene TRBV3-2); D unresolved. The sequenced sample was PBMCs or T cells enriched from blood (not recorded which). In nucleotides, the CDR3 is TGTGCCAGCAGCCTACCGACTCCTACCGGGGAGCTGTTTTTT. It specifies CASSLPTPTGELFF.